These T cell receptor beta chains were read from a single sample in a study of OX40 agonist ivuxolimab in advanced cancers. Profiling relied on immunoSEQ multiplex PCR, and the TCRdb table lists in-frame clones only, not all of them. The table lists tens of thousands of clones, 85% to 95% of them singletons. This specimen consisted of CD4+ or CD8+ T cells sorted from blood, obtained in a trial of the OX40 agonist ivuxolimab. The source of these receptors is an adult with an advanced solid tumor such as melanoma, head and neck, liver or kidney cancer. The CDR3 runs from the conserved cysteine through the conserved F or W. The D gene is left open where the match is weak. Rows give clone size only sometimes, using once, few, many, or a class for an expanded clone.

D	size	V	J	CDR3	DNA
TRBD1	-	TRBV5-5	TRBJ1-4	CASSAGQGTQEKLFF	TGTGCCAGCAGCGCAGGACAGGGCACTCAGGAAAAACTGTTTTTT
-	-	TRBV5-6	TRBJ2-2	CASSSRGDTGELFF	TGTGCCAGCAGCTCCCGAGGGGACACCGGGGAGCTGTTTTTT
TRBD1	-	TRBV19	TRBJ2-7	CASSIVGTGNYEQYF	TGTGCCAGTAGTATAGTTGGGACAGGGAATTACGAGCAGTACTTC
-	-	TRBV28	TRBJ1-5	CASSSVNQPQHF	TGTGCCAGCAGTTCCGTTAATCAGCCCCAGCATTTT
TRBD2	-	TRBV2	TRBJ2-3	CASSVVGGGPTDTQYF	TGTGCCAGCAGTGTGGTTGGGGGAGGGCCCACAGATACGCAGTATTTT
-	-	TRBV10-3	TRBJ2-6	CAISESEWGANVLTF	TGTGCCATCAGTGAGTCGGAGTGGGGGGCCAACGTCCTGACTTTC
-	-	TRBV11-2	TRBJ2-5	CASSLAVTVYQETQYF	TGTGCCAGCAGCTTGGCCGTGACGGTGTACCAAGAGACCCAGTACTTC
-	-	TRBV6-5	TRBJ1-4	CASRGDGIGKLFF	TGTGCCAGCAGGGGGGACGGAATTGGAAAACTGTTTTTT
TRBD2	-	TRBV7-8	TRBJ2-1	CASSSLLAGEYNEQFF	TGTGCCAGCAGCTCATTACTAGCGGGAGAGTACAATGAGCAGTTCTTC
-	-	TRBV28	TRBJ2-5	CASSPGGEETQYF	TGTGCCAGCAGTCCAGGGGGGGAAGAGACCCAGTACTTC
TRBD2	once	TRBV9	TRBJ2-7	CASSASLAGGSYEQYF	TGTGCCAGCAGCGCCTCCCTAGCGGGAGGTTCCTACGAGCAGTACTTC
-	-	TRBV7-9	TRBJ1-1	CASSLAMNTEAFF	TGTGCCAGCAGCTTAGCTATGAACACTGAAGCTTTCTTT
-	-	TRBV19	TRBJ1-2	CASKTAGANYGYTF	TGTGCCAGTAAGACTGCGGGCGCTAACTATGGCTACACCTTC
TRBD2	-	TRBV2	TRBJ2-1	CASSVGLVAGPSSYNEQFF	TGTGCCAGCAGTGTGGGGCTCGTAGCGGGCCCGAGCTCCTACAATGAGCAGTTCTTC
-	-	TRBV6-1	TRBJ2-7	CASSERSLEGISYEQYF	TGTGCCAGCAGTGAAAGGAGCTTGGAGGGGATCTCCTACGAGCAGTACTTC
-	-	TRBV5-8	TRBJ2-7	CAIRGYEQYF	TGTGCCATTCGAGGCTACGAGCAGTACTTC
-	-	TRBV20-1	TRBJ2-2	CSAFGTGELFF	TGCAGTGCTTTTGGCACCGGGGAGCTGTTTTTT
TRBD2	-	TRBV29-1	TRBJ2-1	CSVKRTSGAAYNEQFF	TGCAGCGTCAAAAGGACTAGCGGAGCCGCTTACAATGAGCAGTTCTTC
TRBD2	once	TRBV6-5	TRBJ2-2	CASKASGTPGELFF	TGTGCCAGCAAGGCTAGCGGGACGCCCGGGGAGCTGTTTTTT
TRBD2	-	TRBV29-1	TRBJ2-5	CSVEAGGSPYF	TGCAGCGTTGAAGCAGGCGGGAGTCCGTACTTC
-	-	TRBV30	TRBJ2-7	CAWSVLYEQYF	TGTGCCTGGAGTGTACTTTACGAGCAGTACTTC
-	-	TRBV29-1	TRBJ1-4	CSVLEGELFF	TGCAGCGTGCTTGAGGGGGAACTGTTTTTT
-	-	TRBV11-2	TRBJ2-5	CASSLDGMVATSSRGETQYF	TGTGCCAGCAGCTTAGATGGGATGGTAGCGACCTCCTCGAGAGGAGAGACCCAGTACTTC
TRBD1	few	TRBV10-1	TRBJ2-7	CASSELDREEQYF	TGCGCCAGCAGTGAGTTGGACAGGGAAGAGCAGTACTTC
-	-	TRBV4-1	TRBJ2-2	CASSQDWGHIITGELFF	TGCGCCAGCAGCCAAGATTGGGGACATATTATCACCGGGGAGCTGTTTTTT
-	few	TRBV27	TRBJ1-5	CASSLGLYQPQHF	TGTGCCAGCAGTTTGGGGCTATATCAGCCCCAGCATTTT
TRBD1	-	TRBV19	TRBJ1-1	CASSIGATGDTEAFF	TGTGCCAGTAGTATAGGGGCCACAGGGGACACTGAAGCTTTCTTT
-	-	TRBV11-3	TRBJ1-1	CASSLGANTEAFF	TGTGCCAGCAGCTTAGGCGCGAACACTGAAGCTTTCTTT
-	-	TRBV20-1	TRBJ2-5	CSAGTQYF	TGCAGTGCAGGGACCCAGTACTTC
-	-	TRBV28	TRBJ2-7	CASSLQGSSYEQYF	TGTGCCAGCAGTTTACAGGGAAGCTCCTACGAGCAGTACTTC
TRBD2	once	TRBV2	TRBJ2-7	CASRSTSGSSYEQYF	TGTGCCAGCAGGTCCACTAGCGGGAGCTCCTACGAGCAGTACTTC
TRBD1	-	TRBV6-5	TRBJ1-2	CASRGQGVNYGYTF	TGTGCCAGCAGGGGACAGGGGGTTAACTATGGCTACACCTTC
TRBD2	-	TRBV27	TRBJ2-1	CASRLAGGVEQFF	TGTGCCAGCAGGCTAGCGGGAGGGGTTGAGCAGTTCTTC
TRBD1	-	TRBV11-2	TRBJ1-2	CASSLYRGLEGYGYTF	TGTGCCAGCAGCTTATACAGGGGCTTAGAAGGCTATGGCTACACCTTC
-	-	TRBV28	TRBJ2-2	CASRFLRMNTGELFF	TGTGCCAGCAGATTCTTACGGATGAACACCGGGGAGCTGTTTTTT
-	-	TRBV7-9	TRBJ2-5	CASSPPQEYQETQYF	TGTGCCAGCAGCCCTCCACAGGAGTACCAAGAGACCCAGTACTTC
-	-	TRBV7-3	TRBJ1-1	CASSLTGNTEAFF	TGTGCCAGCAGCTTAACAGGGAACACTGAAGCTTTCTTT
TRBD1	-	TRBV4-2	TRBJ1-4	CASSKQGINEKLFF	TGTGCCAGCAGCAAACAGGGGATCAATGAAAAACTGTTTTTT
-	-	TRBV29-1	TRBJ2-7	CSVEGWQFSNEQYF	TGCAGCGTTGAAGGGTGGCAGTTTAGCAACGAGCAGTACTTC
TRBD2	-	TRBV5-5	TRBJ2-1	CASSVTSESYNEQFF	TGTGCCAGCAGCGTAACTAGCGAGTCCTACAATGAGCAGTTCTTC